Sequencing of this T cell receptor (beta chain) was carried out in a study of naive and memory T cell subsets. Study-level results: The power law exponent of TCR abundance differed between naive and memory cells. A few larger clonotypes appeared in naive repertoires, especially CD8, possibly memory cells re-expressing CD45RA.

The CDR3 has 16 residues. Trimming at V came to 8 bases and at J to 3 bases, leaving 12 bases not matched to a gene. Turning to this clonotype: The antigen remains unidentified.

The beta constant-region primer was an equimolar mix of two oligonucleotides covering TRBC1 and TRBC2. Four rounds of PCR amplified the ligated cDNA using nested alpha and beta constant-region primers plus SP2. A 12-nucleotide UMI and the SP2 primer were added to the cDNA 3' end by oligonucleotide ligation. Each CDR3 protein gets one entry after TCRdb re-called the UMI-ligation and nested PCR reads with MiXCR. The sample lists 150,000 or so distinct CDR3 sequences, over 20% occurring once. After the first PCR, alpha and beta chain libraries were processed separately. Sequenced material: naive CD4+ T cells from blood. The receptor's source is a human donor in good health. This rearrangement joins TRBV12-3 or TRBV12-4 to TRBJ1-5, with 8 bases lining up with TRBD1. In DNA form, the CDR3 reads TGTGCCAGCTCTTATCGCGCAGGGGGCCCCAATCAGCCCCAGCATTTT. Encoded protein: CASSYRAGGPNQPQHF.